This T cell receptor (beta chain) is from a study of breast tumors, draining lymph nodes, adjacent tissues (dated by TCRdb to about 2016). Describing the broader study: In breast cancer patients, the study compared the TCR beta repertoires of tumor, adjacent nontumor tissue and axillary lymph nodes. In human breast cancer, the study set out to assess how tumor, surrounding tissue and draining lymph node repertoires relate to one another and whether T cells might be exchanged between them. The research as a whole found: The conclusion that tumor T cells originate in lymph nodes was framed as consistent with a hypothesis rather than directly demonstrated. The data were considered consistent with the idea that most tumor T cells come from the lymph node and then expand in tumor tissue. The similarity between tumor and nontumor tissue repertoires was significantly greater in luminal-like breast cancer than in basal-like breast cancer. Tumor T-cell repertoires showed less diversity than lymph node repertoires and more diversity than nontumor tissue repertoires, and tumor T-cell repertoires showed preferential V and J gene usage.

The axillary draining lymph nodes of breast cancer patients were the source of the lymph node samples. The sample was run on an Illumina HiSeq 2000. TCR beta chain libraries were generated through multiplex PCR amplification. The amplified TCR beta chain products were analyzed by high-throughput sequencing. The raw public data were reprocessed by TCRdb itself: fastp quality trimming at Q25, MiXCR clonotype calling, in-frame beta chains only. Each entry merges the rows of one CDR3 protein and shows their most common DNA and genes. This sample gives about 230,000 distinct CDR3 sequences in total; 32% of them show up just once. Clones ranked in the top ten supply about 1.4% of the sample. There are many counts of this clonotype. No cognate antigen has been identified for it. One base away there is no much larger clone; base qualities are not given. The specimen was axillary lymph node tissue. The clonotype comes from a female donor with breast cancer. Some clones in this sample may be carry-over from other donors' samples.

The DNA reads as follows: TGTGCCAGCAGGTTGACAGGGTTTCGACCTTACAATGAGCAGTTCTTC. The translation is CASRLTGFRPYNEQFF. Recombination linked TRBV6-2 or TRBV6-3 to TRBJ2-1, with 7 bases aligning to TRBD1. Sequences MNHEY (CDR1) and SVGEGT (CDR2) are obtained from the germline V gene. V lost 6 bases and J lost 4 bases, and the count of bases not matched to a germline gene is 12. Its CDR3 holds 16 amino acids, cysteine through phenylalanine. Kept here is only the CDR3 DNA, which spans 48 bases and is read in frame from base 1.